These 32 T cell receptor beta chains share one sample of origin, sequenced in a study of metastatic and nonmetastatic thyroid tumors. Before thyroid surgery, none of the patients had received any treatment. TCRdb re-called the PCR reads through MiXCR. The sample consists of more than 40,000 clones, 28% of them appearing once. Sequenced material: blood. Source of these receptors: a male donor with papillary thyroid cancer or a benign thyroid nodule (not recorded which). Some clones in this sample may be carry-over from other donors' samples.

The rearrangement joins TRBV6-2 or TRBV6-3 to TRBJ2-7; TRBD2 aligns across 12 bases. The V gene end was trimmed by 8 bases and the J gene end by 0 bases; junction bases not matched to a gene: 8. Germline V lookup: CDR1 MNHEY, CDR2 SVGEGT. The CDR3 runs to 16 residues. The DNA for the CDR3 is TGTGCCAGCGGGGGAACTAGCGGGAGGCTCTCCTACGAGCAGTACTTC. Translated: CASGGTSGRLSYEQYF.

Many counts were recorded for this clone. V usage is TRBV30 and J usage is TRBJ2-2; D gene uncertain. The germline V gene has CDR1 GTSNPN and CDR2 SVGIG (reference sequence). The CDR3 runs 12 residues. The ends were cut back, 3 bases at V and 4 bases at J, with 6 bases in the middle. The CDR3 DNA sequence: TGTGCCTGGAGGTTCTCCACCGGGGAGCTGTTTTTT. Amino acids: CAWRFSTGELFF.

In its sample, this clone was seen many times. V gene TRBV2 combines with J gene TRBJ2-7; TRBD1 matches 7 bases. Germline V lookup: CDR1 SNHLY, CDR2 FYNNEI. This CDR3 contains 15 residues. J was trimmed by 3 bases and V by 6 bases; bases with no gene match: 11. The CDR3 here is CASSPRGSLFYEQYF. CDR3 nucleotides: TGTGCCAGCAGCCCCAGGGGGAGTCTTTTCTACGAGCAGTACTTC.

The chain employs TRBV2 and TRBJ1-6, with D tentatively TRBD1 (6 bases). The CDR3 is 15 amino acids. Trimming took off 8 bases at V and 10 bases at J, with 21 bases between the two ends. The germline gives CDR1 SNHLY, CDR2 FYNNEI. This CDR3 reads CASCRGYRVWSPLHF. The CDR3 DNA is TGTGCCAGCTGTCGGGGATACAGGGTGTGGTCACCCCTCCACTTT.

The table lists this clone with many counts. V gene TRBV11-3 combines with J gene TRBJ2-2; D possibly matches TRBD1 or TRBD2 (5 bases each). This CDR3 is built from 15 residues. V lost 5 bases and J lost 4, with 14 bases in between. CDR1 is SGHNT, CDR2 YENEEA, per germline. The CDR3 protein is CASSPSGAGTGELFF. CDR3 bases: TGTGCCAGCAGCCCAAGTGGGGCGGGCACCGGGGAGCTGTTTTTT.

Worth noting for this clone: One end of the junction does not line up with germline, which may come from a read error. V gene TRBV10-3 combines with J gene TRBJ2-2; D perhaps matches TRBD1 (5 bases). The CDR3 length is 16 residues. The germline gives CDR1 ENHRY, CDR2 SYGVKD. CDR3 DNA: TGTTCCATCAGCCGAGACAGAGCGCCGAACACCGGGGAGCTGTTTTTT. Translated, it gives CSISRDRAPNTGELFF.

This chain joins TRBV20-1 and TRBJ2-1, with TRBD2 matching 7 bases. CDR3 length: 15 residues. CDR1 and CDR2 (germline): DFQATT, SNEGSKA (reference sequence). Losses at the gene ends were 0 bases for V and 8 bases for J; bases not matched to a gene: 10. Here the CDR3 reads CSAREGLGEIDEQFF. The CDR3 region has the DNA TGCAGTGCTAGAGAAGGACTAGGGGAAATAGATGAGCAGTTCTTC.

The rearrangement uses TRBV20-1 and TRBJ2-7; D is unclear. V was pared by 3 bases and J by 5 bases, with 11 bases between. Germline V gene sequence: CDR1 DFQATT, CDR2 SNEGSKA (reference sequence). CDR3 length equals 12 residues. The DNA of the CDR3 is TGCAGTGCTAGCCTGGGTCCCAACGAGCAGTACTTC. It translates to CSASLGPNEQYF.

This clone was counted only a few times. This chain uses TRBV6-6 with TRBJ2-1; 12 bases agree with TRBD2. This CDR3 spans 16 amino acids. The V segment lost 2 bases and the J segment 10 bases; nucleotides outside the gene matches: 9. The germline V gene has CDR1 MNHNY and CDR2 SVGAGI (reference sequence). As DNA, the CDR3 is TGTGCCAGCAGTTACGGGCTAGCGGGAGGGGGGACGGAGCAGTTCTTC. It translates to CASSYGLAGGGTEQFF.

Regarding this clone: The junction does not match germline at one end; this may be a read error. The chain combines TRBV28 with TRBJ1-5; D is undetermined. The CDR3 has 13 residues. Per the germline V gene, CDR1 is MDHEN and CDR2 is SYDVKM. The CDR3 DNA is TGTGCCAGGATTAAACAGAGTAATCGGCCCCAGCATTTT. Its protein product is CARIKQSNRPQHF. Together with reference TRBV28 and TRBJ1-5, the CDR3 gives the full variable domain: DVKVTQSSRYLVKRTGEKVFLECVQDMDHENMFWYRQDPGLGLRLIYFSYDVKMKEKGDIPEGYSVSREKKERFSLILESASTNQTSMYLCARIKQSNRPQHFGDGTRLSIL.

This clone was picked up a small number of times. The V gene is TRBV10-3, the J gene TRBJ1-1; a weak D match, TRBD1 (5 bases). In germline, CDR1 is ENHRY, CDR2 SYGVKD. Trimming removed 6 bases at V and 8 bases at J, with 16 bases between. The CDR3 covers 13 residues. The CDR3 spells CAIRVTGGLEAFF. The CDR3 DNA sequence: TGTGCCATCAGGGTAACAGGTGGTCTGGAAGCTTTCTTT.

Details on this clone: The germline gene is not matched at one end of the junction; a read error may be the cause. The CDR3 sequence is CAISLGTGAVYEQYF. CDR3 in DNA: TGTGCCATCAGCCTAGGGACAGGGGCTGTGTACGAGCAGTACTTC. The chain carries TRBV13 and TRBJ2-7, with 10 bases that match TRBD1. This CDR3 is 15 amino acids long. CDR1 PRHDT and CDR2 FYEKMQ come from the germline V gene (reference sequence).

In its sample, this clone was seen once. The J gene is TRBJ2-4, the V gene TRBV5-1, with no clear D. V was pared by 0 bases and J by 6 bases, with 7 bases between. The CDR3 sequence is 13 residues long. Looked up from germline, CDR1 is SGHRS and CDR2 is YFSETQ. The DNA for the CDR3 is TGCGCCAGCAGCTTGGGCACTTCAAACATTCAGTACTTC. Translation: CASSLGTSNIQYF.

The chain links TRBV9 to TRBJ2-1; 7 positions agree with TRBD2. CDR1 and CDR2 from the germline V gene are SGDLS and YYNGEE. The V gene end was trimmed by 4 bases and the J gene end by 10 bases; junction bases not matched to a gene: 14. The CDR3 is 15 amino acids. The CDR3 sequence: CASSPLGGWGSEQFF. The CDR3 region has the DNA TGTGCCAGCAGCCCACTGGGGGGGTGGGGGTCAGAGCAGTTCTTC.

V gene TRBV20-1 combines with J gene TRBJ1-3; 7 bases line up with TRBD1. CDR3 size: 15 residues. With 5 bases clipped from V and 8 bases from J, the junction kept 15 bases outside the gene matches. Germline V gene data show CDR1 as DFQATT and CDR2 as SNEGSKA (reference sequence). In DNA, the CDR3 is TGCAGTGCTCCCCAACAGGGGTCCACTACGGACACCATATATTTT. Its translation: CSAPQQGSTTDTIYF.

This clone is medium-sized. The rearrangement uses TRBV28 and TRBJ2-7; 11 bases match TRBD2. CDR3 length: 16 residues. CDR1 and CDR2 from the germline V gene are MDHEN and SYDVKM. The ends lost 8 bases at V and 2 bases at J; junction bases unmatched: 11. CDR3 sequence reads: CASGGGGLADPYEQYF. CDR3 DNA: TGTGCCAGCGGAGGAGGGGGACTAGCGGACCCCTACGAGCAGTACTTC.

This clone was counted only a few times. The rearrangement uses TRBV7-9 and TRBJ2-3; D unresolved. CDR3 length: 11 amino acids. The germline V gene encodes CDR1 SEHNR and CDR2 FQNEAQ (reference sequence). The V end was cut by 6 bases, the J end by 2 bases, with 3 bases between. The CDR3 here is CASSITDTQYF. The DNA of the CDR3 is TGTGCCAGCAGTATCACAGATACGCAGTATTTT.

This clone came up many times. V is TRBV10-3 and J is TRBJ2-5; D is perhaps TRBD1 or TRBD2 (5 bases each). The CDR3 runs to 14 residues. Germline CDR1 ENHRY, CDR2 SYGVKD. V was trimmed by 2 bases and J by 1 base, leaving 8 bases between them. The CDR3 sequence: CAISERGSQETQYF. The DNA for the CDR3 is TGTGCCATCAGTGAGCGGGGCAGCCAAGAGACCCAGTACTTC.

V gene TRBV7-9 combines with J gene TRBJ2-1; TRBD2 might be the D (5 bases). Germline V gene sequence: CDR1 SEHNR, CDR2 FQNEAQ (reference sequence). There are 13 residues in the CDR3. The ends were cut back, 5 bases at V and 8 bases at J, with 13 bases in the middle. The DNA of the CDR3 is TGTGCCAGCAGCCGGGAACGAATGGATGAGCAGTTCTTC. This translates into CASSRERMDEQFF.

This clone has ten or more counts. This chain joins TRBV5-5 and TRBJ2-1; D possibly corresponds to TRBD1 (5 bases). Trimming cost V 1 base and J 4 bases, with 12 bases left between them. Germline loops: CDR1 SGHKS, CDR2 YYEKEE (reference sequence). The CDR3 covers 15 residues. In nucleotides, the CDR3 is TGTGCCAGCAGCTTGCCTCTGACAGTATACAATGAGCAGTTCTTC. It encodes CASSLPLTVYNEQFF.

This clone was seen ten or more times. CDR3 nucleotides: TGTGCCAGCAGTTTAGCGTTGGGGGAAAAGAACACTGAAGCTTTCTTT. Its translation is CASSLALGEKNTEAFF. J is TRBJ1-1 and V is TRBV12-3 or TRBV12-4; D possibly corresponds to TRBD1 (5 bases). V was clipped by 0 bases and J by 1 base, with 12 bases between them. CDR3 length: 16 amino acids.

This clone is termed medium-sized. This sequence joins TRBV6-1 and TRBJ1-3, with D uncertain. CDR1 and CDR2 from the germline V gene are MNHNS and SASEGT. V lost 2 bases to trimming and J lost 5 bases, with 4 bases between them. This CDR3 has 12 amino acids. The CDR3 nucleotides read TGTGCCAGCAGTGAAATACGAAACACCATATATTTT. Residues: CASSEIRNTIYF.

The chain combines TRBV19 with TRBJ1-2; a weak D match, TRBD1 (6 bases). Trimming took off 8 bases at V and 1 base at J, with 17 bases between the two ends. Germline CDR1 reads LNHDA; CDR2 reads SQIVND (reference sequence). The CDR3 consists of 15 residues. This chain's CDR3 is CASVQPGQSNYGYTF. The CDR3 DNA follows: TGTGCCAGTGTCCAACCGGGACAAAGTAACTATGGCTACACCTTC.

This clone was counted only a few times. CDR3 in amino acids: CASSYSGGPVVNTIYF. The CDR3 DNA reads TGTGCCAGCAGTTACTCCGGGGGGCCGGTAGTAAACACCATATATTTT. This chain links TRBV6-2 or TRBV6-3 with TRBJ1-3, with D tentatively TRBD1 (6 bases). Germline CDR1 reads MNHEY; CDR2 reads SVGEGT. V dropped 0 bases and J dropped 6 bases, with 15 bases sitting between them. The CDR3 has 16 amino acids.

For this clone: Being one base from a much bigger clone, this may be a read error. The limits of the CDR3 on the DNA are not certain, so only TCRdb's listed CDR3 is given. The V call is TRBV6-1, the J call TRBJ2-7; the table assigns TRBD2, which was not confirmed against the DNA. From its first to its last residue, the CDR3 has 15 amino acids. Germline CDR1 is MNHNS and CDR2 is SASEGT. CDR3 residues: CASTGVGEGSYEQCF.

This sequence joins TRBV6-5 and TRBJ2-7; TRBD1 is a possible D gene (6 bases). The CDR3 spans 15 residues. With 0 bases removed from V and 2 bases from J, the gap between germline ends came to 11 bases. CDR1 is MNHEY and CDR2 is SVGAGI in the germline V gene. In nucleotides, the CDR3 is TGTGCCAGCAGTTACTCCCGGGACAACCCCTACGAGCAGTACTTC. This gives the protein CASSYSRDNPYEQYF.

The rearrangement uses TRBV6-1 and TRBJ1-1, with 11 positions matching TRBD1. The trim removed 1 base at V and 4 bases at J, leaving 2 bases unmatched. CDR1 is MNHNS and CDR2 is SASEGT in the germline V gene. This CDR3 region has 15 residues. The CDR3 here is CASSEGTGGGTEAFF. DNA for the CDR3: TGTGCCAGCAGTGAAGGGACAGGGGGCGGCACTGAAGCTTTCTTT.

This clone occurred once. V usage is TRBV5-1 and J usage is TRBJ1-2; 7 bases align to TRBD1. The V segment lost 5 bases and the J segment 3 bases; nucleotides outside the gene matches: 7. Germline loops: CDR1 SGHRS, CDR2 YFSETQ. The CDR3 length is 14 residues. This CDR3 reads CASSLNQGDYGYTF. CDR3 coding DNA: TGCGCCAGCAGTTTAAACCAGGGGGACTATGGCTACACCTTC.

The DNA of the CDR3 is TGTGCCAGCAGCTCCTGGACTAGCGTAAGCTCCTACGAGCAGTACTTC. This sequence encodes CASSSWTSVSSYEQYF. This chain links TRBV11-2 with TRBJ2-7; 9 bases map to TRBD2. Germline CDR1 and CDR2: SGHAT and FQNNGV. The V segment lost 4 bases and the J segment 0 bases; nucleotides outside the gene matches: 7. The CDR3 has 16 amino acids.

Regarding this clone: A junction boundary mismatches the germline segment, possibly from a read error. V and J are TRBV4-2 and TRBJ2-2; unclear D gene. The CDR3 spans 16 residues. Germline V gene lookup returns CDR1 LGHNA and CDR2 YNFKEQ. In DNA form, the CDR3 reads TGTGCCCGCAGCCAAGCGTTCAGGTCCTCTACCGGTGAGCTGTTTTTT. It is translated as CARSQAFRSSTGELFF.

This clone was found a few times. CDR3: CASSRLDGSEEAFF. CDR3 DNA sequence: TGTGCCAGCAGCCGACTTGACGGATCAGAAGAAGCTTTCTTT. This chain links TRBV6-1 with TRBJ1-1; no definite D call. V lost 6 bases, J lost 8 bases, and 19 bases lay in between. Germline loops: CDR1 MNHNS, CDR2 SASEGT. The CDR3 is made up of 14 amino acids.

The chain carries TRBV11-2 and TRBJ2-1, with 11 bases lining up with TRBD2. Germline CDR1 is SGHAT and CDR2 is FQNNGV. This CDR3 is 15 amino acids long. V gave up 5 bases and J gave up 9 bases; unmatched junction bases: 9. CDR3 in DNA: TGTGCCAGCAGCATCATAGCGGGAGGGCCGAGTGAGCAGTTCTTC. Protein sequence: CASSIIAGGPSEQFF.